This TCR beta chain was retrieved from a study of shared clonotypes between healthy human individuals. Germline V lookup: CDR1 SGHDN, CDR2 FVKESK. V lost 1 base and J 7 bases, leaving 11 bases between the germline ends. CDR3 length: 13 amino acids. The protocol was immunoSEQ multiplex PCR, while the TCRdb copy is restricted to in-frame clones and leaves out a portion. The sample has over 2 million clones, about 95% seen once. The chain recombines TRBV14 with TRBJ2-7, with D uncertain. Sequencing was performed on naive CD4+ T cells sorted from blood. Subset noted: CD45RA+ positively selected. The source is a man aged 18-30 years in good health. CDR3: CASSQGAYEEQYF. The CDR3 region has the DNA TGTGCCAGCAGCCAAGGGGCCTATGAAGAGCAGTACTTC. Filled out from reference TRBV14 and TRBJ2-7, the complete variable domain reads EAGVTQFPSHSVIEKGQTVTLRCDPISGHDNLYWYRRVMGKEIKFLLHFVKESKQDESGMPNNRFLAERTGGTYSTLKVQPAELEDSGVYFCASSQGAYEEQYFGPGTRLTVT.